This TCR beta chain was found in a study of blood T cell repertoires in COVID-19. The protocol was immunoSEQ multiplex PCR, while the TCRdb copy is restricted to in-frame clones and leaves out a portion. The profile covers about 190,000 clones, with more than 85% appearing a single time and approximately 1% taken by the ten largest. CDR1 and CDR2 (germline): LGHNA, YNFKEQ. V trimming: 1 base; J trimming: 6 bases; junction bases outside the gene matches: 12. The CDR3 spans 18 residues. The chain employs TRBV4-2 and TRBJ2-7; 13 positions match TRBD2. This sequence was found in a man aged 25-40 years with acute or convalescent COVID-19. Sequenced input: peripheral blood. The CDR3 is CASSQVPTSGGPLREQYF. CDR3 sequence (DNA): TGTGCCAGCAGCCAAGTACCGACTAGCGGGGGGCCATTACGCGAGCAGTACTTC.